Listed here are 13 T cell receptor beta chains from one sample, sequenced in a study of blood T cell repertoires in COVID-19. The assay was immunoSEQ multiplex PCR, and TCRdb's table has in-frame clones only and misses some. The sample consists of roughly 200,000 clones, roughly 86% of them appearing once. The sample consisted of PBMCs or T cells enriched from blood (not recorded which). The receptors come from a woman aged 30 to 39 with acute COVID-19.

The chain combines TRBV10-3 with TRBJ1-5; D unclear. Germline CDR1 reads ENHRY; CDR2 reads SYGVKD. The CDR3 covers 13 residues. Trimming removed 4 bases from V and 3 bases from J, with 7 bases in between. Written as DNA, the CDR3 is TGTGCCATCAGTGCACTCCTCAATCAGCCCCAGCATTTT. Translating gives CAISALLNQPQHF.

The chain recombines TRBV4-3 with TRBJ1-4; TRBD1 matches 7 bases. Germline CDR1 LGHNA, CDR2 YSLEER. The length of the CDR3 is 13 residues. V gave up 3 bases and J gave up 8 bases; unmatched junction bases: 3. This CDR3 reads CASSQNRGEKLFF. CDR3 DNA sequence: TGCGCCAGCAGCCAGAACAGGGGCGAAAAACTGTTTTTT.

This chain links TRBV5-4 with TRBJ2-3, with D maybe TRBD2 (7 bases). Germline V gives CDR1 SGHNT, CDR2 YYREEE (reference sequence). The CDR3 totals 16 residues. Trimming stripped 4 bases from V and 4 bases from J, with 19 bases between. CDR3 loop: CASSPGGLGGADTQYF. CDR3 coding DNA: TGTGCCAGCAGCCCCGGGGGCCTGGGGGGGGCAGATACGCAGTATTTT.

About this clone: The sample contains more than one DNA sequence encoding this CDR3. The chain recombines TRBV3-1 (or the pseudogene TRBV3-2) with TRBJ2-3; 8 nucleotides line up with TRBD2. Trimming cost V 2 bases and J 3 bases; bases outside gene matches: 4. This CDR3 contains 15 residues. CDR1 is LGHDT and CDR2 is YNNKEL in the germline V gene (reference sequence). For the CDR3, the DNA is TGTGCCAGCAGCCAAACTAGCGGTTCTACAGATACGCAGTATTTT. Translation gives CASSQTSGSTDTQYF.

The V gene is TRBV30, the J gene TRBJ1-3; TRBD1 matches 7 bases. Germline V CDR1 and CDR2: GTSNPN, SVGIG (reference sequence). Trimming took 0 bases from V and 0 from J; bases not matched to a gene: 5. CDR3 length: 16 residues. The CDR3 DNA reads TGTGCCTGGAGTGTAGTACACAGGGGCTCTGGAAACACCATATATTTT. Amino acids: CAWSVVHRGSGNTIYF.

This chain uses TRBV4-1 with TRBJ1-4; 7 nucleotides line up with TRBD1. This CDR3 has 17 amino acids. The V gene's germline CDR1 is MGHRA and CDR2 YSYEKL. V shed 5 bases, J shed 3 bases, and the junction held 12 bases outside the gene matches. The CDR3, as DNA: TGCGCCAGCAGCTCGCATAAGCAGGGGGTACCTAATGAAAAACTGTTTTTT. This translates into CASSSHKQGVPNEKLFF.

V usage is TRBV11-2 and J usage is TRBJ1-5, with D hard to call. V lost 5 bases, J lost 2 bases, and 7 bases lay in between. The germline V gene encodes CDR1 SGHAT and CDR2 FQNNGV. This CDR3 spans 13 amino acids. CDR3 loop: CASSPAGNQPQHF. DNA of the CDR3: TGTGCCAGCAGCCCGGCGGGCAATCAGCCCCAGCATTTT.

The V and J genes are TRBV9 and TRBJ2-1, with TRBD2 matching 15 bases. The CDR3 extends over 19 amino acids. V trimming: 3 bases; J trimming: 0 bases; junction bases outside the gene matches: 7. Germline-derived CDR1 and CDR2 are SGDLS and YYNGEE. CDR3 sequence (DNA): TGTGCCAGCAGCGCGGAGGGACTAGCGGGGGGCCACTCCTACAATGAGCAGTTCTTC. Amino acids: CASSAEGLAGGHSYNEQFF. Combining the CDR3 with reference TRBV9 and TRBJ2-1 gives the whole variable domain DSGVTQTPKHLITATGQRVTLRCSPRSGDLSVYWYQQSLDQGLQFLIQYYNGEERAKGNILERFSAQQFPDLHSELNLSSLELGDSALYFCASSAEGLAGGHSYNEQFFGPGTRLTVL.

The rearrangement links TRBV28 to TRBJ1-1, with 9 positions matching TRBD1. V shed 8 bases and J 1 base; nucleotides not matched to a gene: 8. Germline CDR1 reads MDHEN; CDR2 reads SYDVKM. The length of the CDR3 is 15 residues. The CDR3 DNA reads as TGTGCCAGCCTACAGGGGGCGAACCCGAACACTGAAGCTTTCTTT. Its translation is CASLQGANPNTEAFF.

The chain combines TRBV19 with TRBJ2-2, with 10 bases matching TRBD1. The CDR3 length is 15 residues. The germline V gene encodes CDR1 LNHDA and CDR2 SQIVND (reference sequence). V lost 6 bases to trimming and J lost 3 bases; unmatched junction nucleotides: 4. The CDR3: CASRDGQGDTGELFF. The CDR3 region has the DNA TGTGCCAGTAGGGATGGACAGGGGGACACCGGGGAGCTGTTTTTT. The full variable domain, in which reference TRBV19 and TRBJ2-2 provide the parts outside the CDR3, is DGGITQSPKYLFRKEGQNVTLSCEQNLNHDAMYWYRQDPGQGLRLIYYSQIVNDFQKGDIAEGYSVSREKKESFPLTVTSAQKNPTAFYLCASRDGQGDTGELFFGEGSRLTVL.

The rearrangement joins TRBV7-2 to TRBJ1-2; D ambiguous. This CDR3 contains 13 residues. Germline V gene sequence: CDR1 SGHTA, CDR2 FQGNSA. V dropped 5 bases and J dropped 1 base, with 8 bases sitting between them. CDR3 protein: CASSRSSNYGYTF. CDR3 in DNA: TGTGCCAGCAGCCGAAGTAGTAACTATGGCTACACCTTC.

The chain employs TRBV11-2 and TRBJ2-5; D perhaps matches TRBD1 (5 bases). This CDR3 spans 13 amino acids. Trimming left V 8 bases short and J 0 bases short, with 10 bases between. Germline values: CDR1 SGHAT, CDR2 FQNNGV. DNA for the CDR3: TGTGCCAGCGGGAAAGGGGACCAAGAGACCCAGTACTTC. It yields the protein CASGKGDQETQYF.

The sample holds one count of this clone. The gene calls are TRBV7-2 and TRBJ1-1, with 7 bases lining up with TRBD1. Germline lookup yields CDR1 SGHTA and CDR2 FQGNSA. CDR3 length: 16 residues. The V and J ends lost 1 base and 0 bases, in that order; junction bases with no gene match: 5. CDR3 amino acids: CASSLVRGQMNTEAFF. CDR3 DNA: TGTGCCAGCAGCTTAGTTAGGGGACAGATGAACACTGAAGCTTTCTTT.